A single sample gave rise to the 8 T cell receptor beta chains below, sequenced in a study of shared clonotypes between healthy human individuals. Method: immunoSEQ multiplex PCR; TCRdb's copy keeps in-frame clones and lacks some. The sample consists of 450,000 to 500,000 clones, around 79% of them appearing once. Sequenced material: PBMCs. The receptors shown here come from a woman aged 40 to 55 in good health. Some clones in this sample may be carry-over from other donors' samples.

The chain has TRBV5-1 and TRBJ2-1; 7 bases fit TRBD1. J was trimmed by 8 bases and V by 0 bases; bases with no gene match: 5. The germline V gene encodes CDR1 SGHRS and CDR2 YFSETQ. The length of the CDR3 is 14 residues. The CDR3 DNA follows: TGCGCCAGCAGCTTGGGACAGGGAAGCGATGAGCAGTTCTTC. Protein product: CASSLGQGSDEQFF. The full variable domain, its missing parts supplied by reference TRBV5-1 and TRBJ2-1, is KAGVTQTPRYLIKTRGQQVTLSCSPISGHRSVSWYQQTPGQGLQFLFEYFSETQRNKGNFPGRFSGRQFSNSRSEMNVSTLELGDSALYLCASSLGQGSDEQFFGPGTRLTVL.

V gene TRBV7-2 combines with J gene TRBJ1-1, with TRBD1 matching 7 bases. This CDR3 contains 15 residues. Per the germline V gene, CDR1 is SGHTA and CDR2 is FQGNSA. After removal of 1 base from V and 1 base from J, the junction contained 3 bases not matched to a gene. CDR3 nucleotides: TGTGCCAGCAGCTTAGTTACAGGGGCGAACACTGAAGCTTTCTTT. This codes for CASSLVTGANTEAFF. Looking up the rest from reference TRBV7-2 and TRBJ1-1 gives the full variable domain: GAGVSQSPSNKVTEKGKDVELRCDPISGHTALYWYRQSLGQGLEFLIYFQGNSAPDKSGLPSDRFSAERTGGSVSTLTIQRTQQEDSAVYLCASSLVTGANTEAFFGQGTRLTVV.

The chain joins TRBV19 to TRBJ2-1; weak D call: TRBD2 (6 bases). CDR3 length equals 15 residues. Trimming removed 6 bases at V and 0 bases at J, with 12 bases between. Per the germline V gene, CDR1 is LNHDA and CDR2 is SQIVND (reference sequence). The CDR3, as DNA: TGTGCCAGTAGCTTAGCGGAGACCTCCTACAATGAGCAGTTCTTC. Protein sequence: CASSLAETSYNEQFF.

The chain combines TRBV19 with TRBJ1-4; D remains unclear. The ends were cut back, 2 bases at V and 5 bases at J, with 9 bases in the middle. CDR3 size: 14 residues. Germline V gene lookup returns CDR1 LNHDA and CDR2 SQIVND (reference sequence). The CDR3 DNA reads TGTGCCAGTAGTATACGTCAGTTAAATGAAAAACTGTTTTTT. Protein: CASSIRQLNEKLFF.

Note on this clone: The same CDR3 also results from other DNA sequences found in this sample. V gene TRBV5-4 combines with J gene TRBJ2-2; D is perhaps TRBD1 (5 bases). V lost 1 base to trimming and J lost 5 bases, with 6 bases between them. CDR3 size: 13 residues. CDR1 SGHNT and CDR2 YYREEE come from the germline V gene (reference sequence). CDR3 sequence reads: CASSLRTTGELFF. The CDR3 nucleotides are TGTGCCAGCAGCTTGAGGACAACCGGGGAGCTGTTTTTT.

The chain couples TRBV4-3 to TRBJ1-4; D may be TRBD1 (6 bases). The CDR3 is 15 residues long. V shed 3 bases and J shed 5 bases, with 13 bases lying between them. Germline V CDR1 and CDR2: LGHNA, YSLEER. As DNA, the CDR3 is TGCGCCAGCAGCCAGGTTAAAGGACAGAATGAAAAACTGTTTTTT. Its translation: CASSQVKGQNEKLFF.

This chain links TRBV11-2 with TRBJ1-5; tentatively, D is TRBD1 (5 bases). Germline CDR1 reads SGHAT; CDR2 reads FQNNGV. The V and J ends lost 6 bases and 7 bases respectively, with 16 bases between them. This CDR3 region has 14 residues. The CDR3 DNA follows: TGTGCCAGCAGTCCCGGGGGGGGGATGCAGCCCCAGCATTTT. Amino acid sequence: CASSPGGGMQPQHF.

V is TRBV7-6 and J is TRBJ2-5, with 8 positions matching TRBD1. There are 13 residues in the CDR3. CDR1 and CDR2 (germline): SGHVS, FNYEAQ. The junction had 3 bases not matched to a gene; V was cut back by 5 bases and J by 4 bases. CDR3 DNA sequence: TGTGCCAGCAGCCGACAGGGGTCAGAGACCCAGTACTTC. The encoded protein is CASSRQGSETQYF.